The 23 T cell receptor beta chains given below trace back to one sample, sequenced in a study of preoperative IRX-2 immunotherapy in early breast cancer. Sequencing used immunoSEQ multiplex PCR; TCRdb keeps in-frame clones, though not all of them. The data contain around 34,000 clones, roughly four fifths of them singletons. The treatment: preoperative locoregional IRX-2 cytokine immunotherapy. Sequenced material: lymph node tissue, taken from a patient treated with IRX-2 immunotherapy. The receptors were gathered from a human donor with breast cancer.

The chain combines TRBV30 with TRBJ2-7; no reliable D call. Trimming pared 4 bases from V and 3 bases from J, leaving 13 bases between. Germline V gene sequence: CDR1 GTSNPN, CDR2 SVGIG (reference sequence). The CDR3 spans 13 residues. The DNA for the CDR3 is TGTGCCTGGACCCCCCACACAAACTACGAGCAGTACTTC. Translation: CAWTPHTNYEQYF.

The CDR3 nucleotides are TGTGCCACCAGCAGAGCGGTCAGCGCGAACACTGAAGCTTTCTTT. This gives the protein CATSRAVSANTEAFF. The chain is built from TRBV15 and TRBJ1-1; D is undetermined. The CDR3 spans 15 residues. CDR1 and CDR2 from the germline V gene are LNHNV and YYDKDF (reference sequence). Trimming left V 1 base short and J 1 base short, with 10 bases between. The variable domain in full, completed from reference TRBV15 and TRBJ1-1, reads DAMVIQNPRYQVTQFGKPVTLSCSQTLNHNVMYWYQQKSSQAPKLLFHYYDKDFNNEADTPDNFQSRRPNTSFCFLDIRSPGLGDTAMYLCATSRAVSANTEAFFGQGTRLTVV.

The gene calls are TRBV6-8 and TRBJ2-3; D possibly corresponds to TRBD2 (5 bases). Germline CDR1 and CDR2: MNHGY and SAAAGT. V lost 5 bases and J 7 bases, leaving 13 bases between the germline ends. This CDR3 contains 13 residues. Here the CDR3 DNA reads TGTGCCAGCAGTACGGACTTGGGAAATACGCAGTATTTT. Its protein is CASSTDLGNTQYF.

The rearrangement links TRBV7-5 to TRBJ2-2; the D call TRBD2 from the table was never checked on the DNA. TRBV7-5 is a pseudogene locus. The CDR3 extends over 14 amino acids. For the CDR3, the DNA is TGTGCCAGCAGTCGGGGATTCAACACCGGGGAGCTGTTTTTT. This encodes CASSRGFNTGELFF.

The V and J genes are TRBV30 and TRBJ2-7; TRBD2 might be the D (6 bases). The CDR3 has 16 residues. Germline V gene data show CDR1 as GTSNPN and CDR2 as SVGIG (reference sequence). V lost 6 bases and J lost 3, with 24 bases in between. DNA of the CDR3: TGTGCCTGTGTTGGTTCTTGGAGGCGGGGAAACTACGAGCAGTACTTC. It is translated as CACVGSWRRGNYEQYF. The variable domain in full, completed from reference TRBV30 and TRBJ2-7, reads SQTIHQWPATLVQPVGSPLSLECTVEGTSNPNLYWYRQAAGRGLQLLFYSVGIGQISSEVPQNLSASRPQDRQFILSSKKLLLSDSGFYLCACVGSWRRGNYEQYFGPGTRLTVT.

The genes are TRBV19 and TRBJ1-3; 10 nucleotides line up with TRBD1. Trimming cost V 10 bases and J 5 bases; bases outside gene matches: 8. Germline CDR1 LNHDA, CDR2 SQIVND (reference sequence). The CDR3 spans 14 residues. Written as DNA, the CDR3 is TGTGCCAACATCTTAGACAGGGGGCGAAACACCATATATTTT. This encodes CANILDRGRNTIYF.

This clone came up a few times. In nucleotides, the CDR3 is TGTGCCAGCAGCTTGGGAGCGGGAGTCCAGAATGAGCAGTTCTTC. Protein product: CASSLGAGVQNEQFF. V usage is TRBV11-3 and J usage is TRBJ2-1, with TRBD2 matching over 8 bases. CDR1 SGHNT and CDR2 YENEEA come from the germline V gene. J gave up 7 bases and V 3 bases, and 8 bases lay outside the gene matches. There are 15 residues in the CDR3.

This clone appeared a few times. J is TRBJ1-1 and V is TRBV19; possibly TRBD1 for D (5 bases). The ends were cut back, 8 bases at V and 4 bases at J, with 11 bases in the middle. The CDR3 covers 12 residues. Germline CDR1 and CDR2: LNHDA and SQIVND (reference sequence). The CDR3 here is CASGHALTEAFF. The CDR3 DNA follows: TGTGCCAGTGGACACGCGCTCACTGAAGCTTTCTTT. The full variable domain, with the rest looked up from reference TRBV19 and TRBJ1-1, is DGGITQSPKYLFRKEGQNVTLSCEQNLNHDAMYWYRQDPGQGLRLIYYSQIVNDFQKGDIAEGYSVSREKKESFPLTVTSAQKNPTAFYLCASGHALTEAFFGQGTRLTVV.

J is TRBJ2-5 and V is TRBV6-9; the D gene is possibly TRBD2 (5 bases). Trimming removed 5 bases at V and 2 bases at J, with 9 bases between. The CDR3 totals 13 residues. Germline V gene sequence: CDR1 MNHGY, CDR2 SVAAGI. The CDR3 DNA sequence: TGTGCCAGCAGTGCGGGTCCGCAAGAGACCCAGTACTTC. Its protein product is CASSAGPQETQYF.

V usage is TRBV15 and J usage is TRBJ2-1, with 11 bases identical to TRBD1. J lost 0 bases, V lost 3 bases, and 1 base had no gene match. The CDR3 loop spans 16 amino acids. Germline CDR1 and CDR2: LNHNV and YYDKDF (reference sequence). The CDR3 here is CATSRDRGLSYNEQFF. In DNA form, the CDR3 reads TGTGCCACCAGCAGGGACAGGGGGCTCTCCTACAATGAGCAGTTCTTC.

The rearrangement links TRBV11-1 to TRBJ2-2; TRBD1 is a possible D gene (5 bases). The germline V gene has CDR1 SGHAT and CDR2 FQDESV (reference sequence). V was pared by 3 bases and J by 5 bases, with 13 bases between. This CDR3 is 15 amino acids long. CDR3 bases: TGTGCCAGCAGCTTTACGACAGTGGGGACCGGGGAGCTGTTTTTT. It encodes CASSFTTVGTGELFF.

The chain carries TRBV19 and TRBJ1-1; TRBD1 agrees at 11 bases. V was clipped by 10 bases and J by 2 bases; unmatched bases: 12. Germline V gives CDR1 LNHDA, CDR2 SQIVND (reference sequence). The CDR3 runs 16 residues. As DNA, the CDR3 is TGTGCCATTAAACCGGGACAGGGGGGTGGAAACACTGAAGCTTTCTTT. Translating it yields CAIKPGQGGGNTEAFF. Complete variable domain (other parts from reference TRBV19 and TRBJ1-1): DGGITQSPKYLFRKEGQNVTLSCEQNLNHDAMYWYRQDPGQGLRLIYYSQIVNDFQKGDIAEGYSVSREKKESFPLTVTSAQKNPTAFYLCAIKPGQGGGNTEAFFGQGTRLTVV.

This rearrangement joins TRBV6-1 to TRBJ1-6; TRBD1 agrees at 8 bases. The V gene end was trimmed by 1 base and the J gene end by 7 bases; junction bases not matched to a gene: 0. This CDR3 contains 14 residues. Germline lookup yields CDR1 MNHNS and CDR2 SASEGT. CDR3 coding DNA: TGTGCCAGCAGTGAAGGGACAGGGAATTCACCCCTCCACTTT. This gives the protein CASSEGTGNSPLHF.

V gene TRBV7-7 combines with J gene TRBJ1-3; no clear D. In germline, CDR1 is SSHAT, CDR2 FNYEAQ (reference sequence). The CDR3 covers 15 residues. Between the trimmed V and J ends, which lost 4 bases and 0 bases, there was a span of 10 bases. CDR3 loop: CASSSRGNSGNTIYF. The CDR3 bases are TGTGCCAGCAGCTCTCGGGGTAACTCTGGAAACACCATATATTTT.

About this clone: Other DNA sequences in this specimen translate into the identical CDR3. The rearrangement joins TRBV18 to TRBJ1-5; D gene uncertain. The length of the CDR3 is 12 residues. V was shortened by 0 bases and J by 4 bases, with 1 base between the two germline ends. Germline V CDR1 and CDR2: KGHSH, LQKENI. The CDR3 loop reads CASSPPNQPQHF. As DNA, the CDR3 is TGTGCCAGCTCACCACCGAATCAGCCCCAGCATTTT.

The chain employs TRBV30 and TRBJ1-4; the D gene is possibly TRBD1 (6 bases). The germline V and J ends were trimmed by 2 bases and 11 bases, with 12 bases remaining between them. The CDR3 spans 12 residues. Germline-derived CDR1 and CDR2 are GTSNPN and SVGIG (reference sequence). CDR3 coding DNA: TGTGCCTGGAGTAGGGGGAGTGGGAAACTGTTTTTT. It encodes CAWSRGSGKLFF.

V usage is TRBV6-8 and J usage is TRBJ2-3; either TRBD1 or TRBD2 may supply D (5 bases each). Trimming stripped 5 bases from V and 1 base from J, with 10 bases between. This CDR3 spans 14 amino acids. Germline V lookup: CDR1 MNHGY, CDR2 SAAAGT. CDR3 sequence: CASSLQGRTDTQYF. The CDR3 nucleotides are TGTGCCAGCAGTCTCCAGGGACGCACAGATACGCAGTATTTT.

The chain uses TRBV29-1 and TRBJ1-2; D uncertain. The V and J ends lost 7 bases and 5 bases respectively, with 14 bases between them. CDR3 size: 12 residues. Germline values: CDR1 SQVTM, CDR2 ANQGSEA. Written as DNA, the CDR3 is TGCAGCGCGAGGGCATCTGAGTATGGCTACACCTTC. Translated: CSARASEYGYTF. The full variable domain, in which reference TRBV29-1 and TRBJ1-2 provide the parts outside the CDR3, is SAVISQKPSRDICQRGTSLTIQCQVDSQVTMMFWYRQQPGQSLTLIATANQGSEATYESGFVIDKFPISRPNLTFSTLTVSNMSPEDSSIYLCSARASEYGYTFGSGTRLTVV.

The rearrangement uses TRBV19 and TRBJ2-1; D tentatively reads TRBD1 or TRBD2 (6 bases each). The V end lost 7 bases, the J end lost 5 bases, and 18 bases lay between the germline ends. There are 15 residues in the CDR3. Germline V lookup: CDR1 LNHDA, CDR2 SQIVND (reference sequence). CDR3 nucleotide sequence: TGTGCCAGTAAGCCCAGAGGGGGGCGAGACAATGAGCAGTTCTTC. This encodes CASKPRGGRDNEQFF.

The V gene is TRBV6-8, the J gene TRBJ2-1, with D maybe TRBD1 (6 bases). The CDR3 sequence is 14 residues long. CDR1 and CDR2 from the germline V gene are MNHGY and SAAAGT. The V gene lost 10 bases and the J gene lost 1 base, with 14 bases spanning the gap. The CDR3 coding sequence is TGTGCCATCACCTCGGACAGATCCTACAATGAGCAGTTCTTC. This gives the protein CAITSDRSYNEQFF.

The gene calls are TRBV30 and TRBJ2-2; 7 bases agree with TRBD1. The CDR3 sequence is 14 residues long. CDR1 GTSNPN and CDR2 SVGIG come from the germline V gene (reference sequence). With 3 bases clipped from V and 4 bases from J, the junction kept 5 bases outside the gene matches. As DNA, the CDR3 is TGTGCCTGGAGGACAGGGCGTCGCACCGGGGAGCTGTTTTTT. Translated: CAWRTGRRTGELFF.

This clone occurred a few times. The chain combines TRBV30 with TRBJ1-4; the D gene is possibly TRBD1 (5 bases). CDR3 length: 14 amino acids. The V gene lost 2 bases and the J gene lost 5 bases, with 12 bases spanning the gap. The germline CDR1 and CDR2 sequences are GTSNPN and SVGIG (reference sequence). The CDR3 region is CAWSRRGANEKLFF. The CDR3 bases are TGTGCCTGGAGTCGAAGGGGCGCCAATGAAAAACTGTTTTTT. The complete variable domain, with remaining parts taken from reference TRBV30 and TRBJ1-4, reads SQTIHQWPATLVQPVGSPLSLECTVEGTSNPNLYWYRQAAGRGLQLLFYSVGIGQISSEVPQNLSASRPQDRQFILSSKKLLLSDSGFYLCAWSRRGANEKLFFGSGTQLSVL.

V gene TRBV19 combines with J gene TRBJ2-7; 7 positions agree with TRBD1. V lost 8 bases to trimming and J lost 6 bases; unmatched junction nucleotides: 13. Per the germline V gene, CDR1 is LNHDA and CDR2 is SQIVND (reference sequence). This CDR3 comprises 14 residues. The CDR3 DNA follows: TGTGCCAGTTCCGCCGACAGGGAATGGTCCGAGCAGTACTTC. Translated, it gives CASSADREWSEQYF.